This T cell receptor beta chain was captured by sequencing in a study of CD8+ T cells in alopecia areata. To note about this clone: Its matching antigen is unknown.

Once RNA had been extracted, it was reverse transcribed into cDNA to act as the sequencing template. Only in-frame clones appear in the TCRdb table, and some are missing; sequencing was by immunoSEQ multiplex PCR. Of 100,000 to 130,000 clones listed, around 59% are singletons. The CDR3 is 15 residues long. V lost 10 bases to trimming and J lost 6 bases, with 24 bases between them. CDR1 and CDR2 (germline): SNHLY, FYNNEI. Study observations and caveats: Patients shared TCRs less clearly than mice did, possibly owing to HLA.

This TCR came from a human donor in good health. The specimen sequenced was CD8+ T cells sorted from blood. This chain links TRBV2 with TRBJ1-2, with D perhaps TRBD1 (5 bases). This CDR3 is CANSQLLGDFDGYTF. The CDR3 nucleotides read TGTGCCAACTCTCAATTGTTAGGGGACTTCGATGGCTACACCTTC.